Shown below are 9 T cell receptor beta chains from a single sample sequenced in a study of blood T cell repertoires in COVID-19 (dated by TCRdb to 2018 to 2020). Receptor amplification or capture employed the immunoSEQ multiplex PCR assay. The immuneACCESS repertoire file appears here via TCRdb, limited to in-frame rearrangements. These files lack a portion of the clones; in checked studies, under half of the deficit traces to unresolved V genes, and the cause of the others is not known. For this sample there are roughly 250,000 clones; about 80% appear just once. The ten biggest clones cover approximately 4.8% of the sample. Sequencing was performed on peripheral blood. The receptor set was obtained from a man over 45 with active or convalescent COVID-19.

A remark on this clone: Other DNA sequences from this sample encode an identical CDR3 as well. This chain connects TRBV30 to TRBJ1-1, with D possibly matching TRBD1 (5 bases). V lost 0 bases, J lost 5 bases, and 10 bases lay in between. CDR3 size: 13 residues. Germline V gene sequence: CDR1 GTSNPN, CDR2 SVGIG (reference sequence). The CDR3 DNA follows: TGTGCCTGGAGTGTAGGGGCGGGAACTGAAGCTTTCTTT. It translates to CAWSVGAGTEAFF.

The chain carries TRBV30 and TRBJ2-2; TRBD2 aligns across 9 bases. The germline CDR1 and CDR2 sequences are GTSNPN and SVGIG (reference sequence). V shed 0 bases and J 5 bases; nucleotides not matched to a gene: 10. The CDR3 has 17 amino acids. The CDR3 is CAWSVVPLAGVTGELFF. In DNA form, the CDR3 reads TGTGCCTGGAGTGTAGTCCCCTTAGCGGGGGTTACCGGGGAGCTGTTTTTT. Looking up the rest from reference TRBV30 and TRBJ2-2 gives the full variable domain: SQTIHQWPATLVQPVGSPLSLECTVEGTSNPNLYWYRQAAGRGLQLLFYSVGIGQISSEVPQNLSASRPQDRQFILSSKKLLLSDSGFYLCAWSVVPLAGVTGELFFGEGSRLTVL.

The chain carries TRBV5-4 and TRBJ2-7, with 7 bases identical to TRBD1. The junction had 13 bases not matched to a gene; V was cut back by 3 bases and J by 7 bases. The CDR3 loop spans 15 amino acids. CDR1 and CDR2 from the germline V gene are SGHNT and YYREEE (reference sequence). The CDR3 spells CASSSPRQGLSEQYF. The CDR3 nucleotides read TGTGCCAGCAGCTCGCCCCGACAGGGATTGAGTGAGCAGTACTTC.

Only a few counts were recorded for this clone. This chain uses TRBV5-1 with TRBJ1-3; D unclear. The CDR3 is 15 amino acids. In germline, CDR1 is SGHRS, CDR2 YFSETQ. The V gene lost 7 bases and the J gene lost 1 base, with 15 bases spanning the gap. The CDR3 DNA is TGCGCCAGCTCTGACGGGTCTCGTTCTGGAAACACCATATATTTT. Amino acids: CASSDGSRSGNTIYF.

This chain joins TRBV5-6 and TRBJ2-7, with 8 bases that match TRBD2. Germline CDR1 SGHDT, CDR2 YYEEEE. V lost 3 bases and J lost 2; bases outside the gene matches: 7. The CDR3 consists of 15 residues. CDR3 residues: CASSSGSGEPYEQYF. CDR3 DNA sequence: TGTGCCAGCAGCTCCGGTAGCGGGGAACCCTACGAGCAGTACTTC. The whole variable domain, remainder taken from reference TRBV5-6 and TRBJ2-7, is DAGVTQSPTHLIKTRGQQVTLRCSPKSGHDTVSWYQQALGQGPQFIFQYYEEEERQRGNFPDRFSGHQFPNYSSELNVNALLLGDSALYLCASSSGSGEPYEQYFGPGTRLTVT.

This clone was detected a few times. The chain is built from TRBV19 and TRBJ2-3; 13 bases are shared with TRBD2. Per germline, CDR1 LNHDA and CDR2 SQIVND (reference sequence). The length of the CDR3 is 17 residues. V trimming: 6 bases; J trimming: 4 bases; junction bases outside the gene matches: 10. This CDR3 reads CASSRPGLAGRSDTQYF. Written as DNA, the CDR3 is TGTGCCAGTAGCCGGCCGGGACTAGCGGGGCGGTCAGATACGCAGTATTTT. The entire variable domain, with the rest obtained from reference TRBV19 and TRBJ2-3, is as follows: DGGITQSPKYLFRKEGQNVTLSCEQNLNHDAMYWYRQDPGQGLRLIYYSQIVNDFQKGDIAEGYSVSREKKESFPLTVTSAQKNPTAFYLCASSRPGLAGRSDTQYFGPGTRLTVL.

Here the CDR3 DNA reads TGTGCCACCGGCGGGCTTTTGGCTAATGAAGCTTTCTTT. This encodes CATGGLLANEAFF. The V and J genes are TRBV6-5 and TRBJ1-1; D uncertain. In germline, CDR1 is MNHEY, CDR2 SVGAGI. V lost 10 bases and J 7 bases, leaving 19 bases between the germline ends. This CDR3 is 13 amino acids long.

The chain has TRBV4-3 and TRBJ2-2, with 9 bases fitting TRBD2. The CDR3 has 18 amino acids. The J segment lost 0 bases and the V segment lost 0 bases, leaving 5 bases of the junction unmatched. Germline V lookup: CDR1 LGHNA, CDR2 YSLEER. The CDR3 spells CASSQDQAGGPNTGELFF. The DNA for the CDR3 is TGCGCCAGCAGCCAAGATCAGGCGGGGGGGCCGAACACCGGGGAGCTGTTTTTT.

V gene TRBV10-3 combines with J gene TRBJ1-1; D is unclear. Trimming took 7 bases from V and 6 from J, leaving 12 bases between them. CDR3 size: 12 residues. CDR1 is ENHRY and CDR2 is SYGVKD in the germline V gene. The CDR3 DNA sequence: TGTGCCATCAAAGAGGGTGGACCTGAAGCTTTCTTT. As protein: CAIKEGGPEAFF.